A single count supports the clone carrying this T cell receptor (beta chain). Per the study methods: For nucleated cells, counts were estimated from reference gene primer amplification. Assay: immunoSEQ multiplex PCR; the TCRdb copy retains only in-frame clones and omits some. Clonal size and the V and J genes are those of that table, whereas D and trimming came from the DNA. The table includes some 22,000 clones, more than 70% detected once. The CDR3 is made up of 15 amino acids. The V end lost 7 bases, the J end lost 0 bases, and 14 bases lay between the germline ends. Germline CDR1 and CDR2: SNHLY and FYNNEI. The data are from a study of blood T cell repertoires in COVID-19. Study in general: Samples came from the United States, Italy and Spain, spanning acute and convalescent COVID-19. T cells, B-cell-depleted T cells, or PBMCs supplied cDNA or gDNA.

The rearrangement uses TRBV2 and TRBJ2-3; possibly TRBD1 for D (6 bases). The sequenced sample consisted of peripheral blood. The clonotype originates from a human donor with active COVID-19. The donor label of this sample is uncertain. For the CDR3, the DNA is TGTGCCAGCACTGCAGGGGATTCTAGCACAGATACGCAGTATTTT. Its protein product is CASTAGDSSTDTQYF.